The present T cell receptor beta chain was sequenced within a study of vaccination and CD4 T cells after COVID-19. CDR1 MNHNS and CDR2 SASEGT come from the germline V gene. V gave up 6 bases and J gave up 4 bases; unmatched junction bases: 2. There are 14 residues in the CDR3. Cultured CD4+ T cell DNA was sequenced using the Oncomine TCR Beta short-read assay. Cultured CD4+ T cells yielded the extracted genomic DNA. MiXCR was run by TCRdb on the PCR reads, yielding one entry per CDR3 protein. This sample yields under 25,000 distinct CDR3 sequences, of which 67% are seen a single time; roughly 7.5% belongs to the top ten. Described treatment: roughly 11-day PBMC culture with coronavirus spike peptide pools or control peptides (ViraFEST assay). This clonotype was counted only a few times. Its antigen is not identified.

The rearrangement links TRBV6-1 to TRBJ2-2; TRBD1 matches at 10 bases. Material for sequencing was CD4+ T cells from blood, cultured in vitro. The TCR originated in a human donor who had recovered from COVID-19. The CDR3 protein is CASRGDRGTGELFF. For the CDR3, the DNA is TGTGCCAGCAGGGGGGACAGGGGCACCGGGGAGCTGTTTTTT.